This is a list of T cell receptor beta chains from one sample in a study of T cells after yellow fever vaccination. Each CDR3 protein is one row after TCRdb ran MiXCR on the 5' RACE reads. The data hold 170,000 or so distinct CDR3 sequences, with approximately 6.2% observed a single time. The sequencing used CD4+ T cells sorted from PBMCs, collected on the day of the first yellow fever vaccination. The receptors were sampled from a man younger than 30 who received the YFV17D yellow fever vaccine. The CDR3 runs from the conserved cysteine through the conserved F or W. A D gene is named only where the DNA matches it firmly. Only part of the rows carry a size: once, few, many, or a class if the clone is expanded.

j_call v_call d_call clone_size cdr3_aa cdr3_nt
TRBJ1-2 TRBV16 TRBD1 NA CASSQRQGPGYTF TGTGCCAGCAGCCAGAGACAGGGACCGGGCTACACCTTC
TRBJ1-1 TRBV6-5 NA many CASSYSKRETEAFF TGTGCCAGCAGTTACTCGAAAAGGGAAACTGAAGCTTTCTTT
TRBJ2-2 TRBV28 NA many CASSLGGRRTGELFF TGTGCCAGCAGTCTCGGGGGGCGAAGGACCGGGGAGCTGTTTTTT
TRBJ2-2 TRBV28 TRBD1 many CASSPGGLRTGELFF TGTGCCAGCAGTCCAGGGGGTCTACGGACCGGGGAGCTGTTTTTT
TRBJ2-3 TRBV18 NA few CASSHPGDTQYF TGTGCCAGCTCACATCCAGGGGATACGCAGTATTTT
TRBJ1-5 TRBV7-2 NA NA CASSFGENQPQHF TGTGCCAGCAGCTTCGGGGAGAATCAGCCCCAGCATTTT
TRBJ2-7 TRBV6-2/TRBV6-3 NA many CASSSESREQYF TGTGCCAGCAGTTCGGAGTCCAGGGAGCAGTACTTC
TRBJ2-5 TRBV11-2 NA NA CASSVDQETQYF TGTGCCAGCAGCGTAGACCAAGAGACCCAGTACTTC
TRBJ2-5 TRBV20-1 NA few CSARLPGVAGGETQYF TGCAGTGCTAGATTGCCGGGGGTTGCAGGGGGGGAGACCCAGTACTTC
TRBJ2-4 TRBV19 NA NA CASSTGRNIQYF TGTGCCAGTAGTACGGGCAGAAACATTCAGTACTTC
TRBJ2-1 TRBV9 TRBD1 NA CASSNKGQGWGNEQFF TGTGCCAGCAGTAATAAGGGACAGGGTTGGGGCAATGAGCAGTTCTTC
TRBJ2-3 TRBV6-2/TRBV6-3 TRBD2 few CASSYLPLLAGGPTDTQYF TGTGCCAGCAGTTACCTACCTCTACTAGCGGGGGGGCCAACAGATACGCAGTATTTT
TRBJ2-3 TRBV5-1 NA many CASSSATGAAAQYF TGCGCCAGCAGCTCCGCTACAGGTGCGGCGGCGCAGTATTTT
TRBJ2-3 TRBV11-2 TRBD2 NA CASSRTRGDEDTQYF TGTGCCAGCAGCCGCACGCGGGGGGACGAAGATACGCAGTATTTT
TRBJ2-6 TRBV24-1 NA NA CATSAGAGMERANVLTF TGTGCCACCAGTGCAGGGGCTGGGATGGAAAGGGCCAACGTCCTGACTTTC
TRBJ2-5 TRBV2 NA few CASGAETQYF TGTGCCAGCGGGGCAGAGACCCAGTACTTC
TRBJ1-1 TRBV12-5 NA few CASGLEGNTEAFF TGTGCTAGTGGTTTGGAGGGGAACACTGAAGCTTTCTTT
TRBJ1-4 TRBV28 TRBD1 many CASSHTGGGEKLFF TGTGCCAGCAGCCATACAGGGGGCGGTGAAAAACTGTTTTTT
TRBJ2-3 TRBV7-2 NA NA CASSLAGMSNQPQYF TGTGCCAGCAGCCTCGCAGGGATGAGCAATCAGCCCCAGTATTTT
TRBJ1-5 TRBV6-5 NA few CASSYTESYQPQHF TGTGCCAGCAGTTACACGGAAAGTTATCAGCCCCAGCATTTT
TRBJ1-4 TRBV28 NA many CASSPLRGEKLFF TGTGCCAGCAGTCCCCTGAGGGGTGAAAAACTGTTTTTT
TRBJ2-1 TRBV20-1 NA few CSARAGGPMQFF TGCAGTGCTAGGGCCGGAGGGCCGATGCAGTTCTTC
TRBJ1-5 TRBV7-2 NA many CASSLATGLEEYF TGTGCCAGCAGCTTAGCGACGGGGCTTGAGGAGTATTTT
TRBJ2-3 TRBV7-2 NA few CASSLYPVTDTQYF TGTGCCAGCAGCTTGTACCCGGTCACAGATACGCAGTATTTT
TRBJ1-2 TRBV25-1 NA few CASSEFPYGYTF TGTGCCAGCAGTGAATTCCCCTATGGCTACACCTTC
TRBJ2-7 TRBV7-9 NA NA CASRLNRESYEQYF TGTGCCAGCAGACTGAACAGGGAGTCCTACGAGCAGTACTTC
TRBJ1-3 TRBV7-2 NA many CASSLSGRDGNTIYF TGTGCCAGCAGCTTATCCGGCAGGGATGGAAACACCATATATTTT
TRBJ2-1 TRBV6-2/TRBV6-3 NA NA CASSYARRAPGRDEQFF TGTGCCAGCAGTTACGCTCGCCGGGCGCCGGGGCGCGATGAGCAGTTCTTC
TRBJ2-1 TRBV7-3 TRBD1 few CASSADRGTYNEQFF TGTGCCAGCAGCGCTGACAGGGGGACCTACAATGAGCAGTTCTTC
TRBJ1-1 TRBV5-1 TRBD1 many CASSLGPGGSTAEAFF TGCGCCAGCAGCTTGGGGCCAGGGGGCTCAACAGCTGAAGCTTTCTTT
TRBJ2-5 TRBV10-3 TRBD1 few CAISGTGWQETQYF TGTGCCATCTCCGGGACAGGGTGGCAAGAGACCCAGTACTTC
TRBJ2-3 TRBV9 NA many CASSAWGERTDTQYF TGTGCCAGCAGCGCGTGGGGGGAACGCACAGATACGCAGTATTTT
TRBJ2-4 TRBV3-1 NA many CASSQGVVGGSKNIQYF TGTGCCAGCAGCCAAGGGGTGGTAGGTGGGTCCAAAAACATTCAGTACTTC
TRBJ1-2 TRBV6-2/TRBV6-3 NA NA CASGQGGGYTF TGTGCCAGCGGCCAGGGTGGTGGCTACACCTTC
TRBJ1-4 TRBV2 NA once CAICLGATNEKLFF TGTGCCATCTGTTTAGGGGCAACTAATGAAAAACTGTTTTTT
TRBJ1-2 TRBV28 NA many CASTGRSHNYGYTF TGTGCCAGCACGGGGCGGAGTCATAACTATGGCTACACCTTC
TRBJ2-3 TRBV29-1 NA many CSGAFTDTQYF TGCAGCGGGGCATTCACAGATACGCAGTATTTT
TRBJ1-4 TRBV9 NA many CASSVGVTTNEKLFF TGTGCCAGCAGCGTAGGGGTGACAACTAATGAAAAACTGTTTTTT
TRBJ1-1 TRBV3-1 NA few CASSQKPRPDTEAFF TGTGCCAGCAGCCAAAAGCCCCGCCCTGACACTGAAGCTTTCTTT
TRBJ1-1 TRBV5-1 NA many CASRAGHQNTEAFF TGCGCCAGCAGGGCGGGACACCAGAACACTGAAGCTTTCTTT
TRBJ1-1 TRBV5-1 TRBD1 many CASSSQGVSGNTEAFF TGCGCCAGCAGCTCCCAGGGGGTCTCGGGAAACACTGAAGCTTTCTTT
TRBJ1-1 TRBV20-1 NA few CSARSLDGLNTEAFF TGCAGTGCTAGATCTTTAGATGGTTTGAACACTGAAGCTTTCTTT
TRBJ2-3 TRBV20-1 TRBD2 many CSARGGHHLSGESTDTQYF TGCAGTGCTAGGGGGGGGCACCACCTTAGCGGGGAAAGCACAGATACGCAGTATTTT
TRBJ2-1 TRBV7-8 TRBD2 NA CASSQNSAGGYNEQFF TGTGCCAGCAGCCAAAATAGTGCGGGGGGATACAATGAGCAGTTCTTC
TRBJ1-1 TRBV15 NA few CATSRDQVATEAFF TGTGCCACCAGCAGAGATCAAGTGGCCACTGAAGCTTTCTTT
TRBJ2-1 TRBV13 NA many CASRRGGPRSYNEQFF TGTGCCAGCAGGCGAGGCGGACCCCGCTCCTACAATGAGCAGTTCTTC
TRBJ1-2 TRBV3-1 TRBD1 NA CASSPRDRGGYGYTF TGTGCCAGCAGCCCCCGGGACAGGGGTGGGTATGGCTACACCTTC
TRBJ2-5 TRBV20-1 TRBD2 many CSAKLASRETQYF TGCAGTGCTAAACTAGCGAGTCGGGAGACCCAGTACTTC
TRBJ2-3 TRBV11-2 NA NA CASSRRPSNAGRSTDTQYF TGTGCCAGCAGCCGCCGGCCCTCGAATGCGGGGCGAAGCACAGATACGCAGTATTTT
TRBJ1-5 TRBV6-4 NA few CASSVESNQPQHF TGTGCCAGCAGTGTTGAGAGCAATCAGCCCCAGCATTTT
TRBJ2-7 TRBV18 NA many CASSPPARGYEQYF TGTGCCAGCTCACCACCGGCCAGGGGATACGAGCAGTACTTC
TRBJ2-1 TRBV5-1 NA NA CASSSGGAGASTGNEQFF TGCGCCAGCAGCTCGGGTGGGGCAGGGGCCAGTACTGGCAATGAGCAGTTCTTC
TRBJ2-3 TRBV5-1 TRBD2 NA CASSLGLAGAQDTQYF TGCGCCAGCAGCCTGGGACTAGCGGGGGCCCAGGATACGCAGTATTTT
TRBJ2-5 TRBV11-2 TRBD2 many CASSLSRLAGTQYF TGTGCCAGCAGCCTTAGTAGACTAGCAGGGACCCAGTACTTC
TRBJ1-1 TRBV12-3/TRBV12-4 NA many CASSSGRKVGAFF TGTGCCAGCAGTTCCGGGAGAAAAGTGGGAGCTTTCTTT
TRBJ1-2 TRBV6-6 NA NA CASSYRYGYTF TGTGCCAGCAGTTACCGCTATGGCTACACCTTC
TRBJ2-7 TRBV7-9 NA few CASSSFPGTESYEQYF TGTGCCAGCAGCTCCTTCCCGGGGACGGAGTCCTACGAGCAGTACTTC